Following are 18 T cell receptor beta chains from one sample sequenced in a study of CD8 T cells in ankylosing spondylitis. TCRdb ran MiXCR on the 5' RACE reads and lists one entry per CDR3 protein. The data contain under 150,000 distinct CDR3 sequences, roughly 8% of them singletons. The sample taken for sequencing was synovial fluid, either unsorted or a sorted T cell fraction (not recorded which). The receptors here all came from a male donor with ankylosing spondylitis.

This clonotype was seen repeatedly, ten times or more. V gene TRBV5-1 combines with J gene TRBJ2-2; no definite D call. The CDR3 length is 13 residues. The germline V gene has CDR1 SGHRS and CDR2 YFSETQ. Trimming left V 2 bases short and J 1 base short, with 3 bases between. This CDR3 is CASSFGNTGELFF. CDR3 in DNA: TGCGCCAGCAGCTTTGGGAACACCGGGGAGCTGTTTTTT.

J is TRBJ2-7 and V is TRBV20-1, with D unclear. In germline, CDR1 is DFQATT, CDR2 SNEGSKA (reference sequence). The CDR3 spans 11 residues. Trimming stripped 2 bases from V and 2 bases from J, with 4 bases between. For the CDR3, the DNA is TGCAGTGCTAGACCTACCTACGAGCAGTACTTC. Amino acid sequence: CSARPTYEQYF.

This clonotype was seen a few times. V and J are TRBV11-2 and TRBJ2-3; D call uncertain. Trimming removed 2 bases at V and 0 bases at J, with 9 bases between. This CDR3 has 15 amino acids. CDR1 and CDR2 from the germline V gene are SGHAT and FQNNGV. The CDR3 is CASSLYGSSTDTQYF. For the CDR3, the DNA is TGTGCCAGCAGCTTATACGGGTCTAGCACAGATACGCAGTATTTT.

A few counts support this clonotype. The gene calls are TRBV20-1 and TRBJ1-1; D not certain. V gave up 2 bases and J gave up 1 base, with 11 bases separating them. CDR3 length: 14 amino acids. CDR1 and CDR2 (germline): DFQATT, SNEGSKA (reference sequence). CDR3 sequence reads: CSARRAVSNTEAFF. Written as DNA, the CDR3 is TGCAGTGCTAGACGGGCGGTGTCGAACACTGAAGCTTTCTTT.

This clonotype was observed a handful of times. The chain combines TRBV20-1 with TRBJ1-1; no clear D. Trimming removed 5 bases from V and 1 base from J, with 8 bases in between. The germline V gene encodes CDR1 DFQATT and CDR2 SNEGSKA (reference sequence). This CDR3 comprises 12 residues. CDR3: CSAPLANTEAFF. The CDR3 region has the DNA TGCAGTGCTCCCTTGGCGAACACTGAAGCTTTCTTT.

The CDR3 protein is CASSQRHTRDTEAFF. Here the CDR3 DNA reads TGCGCCAGCAGCCAAAGACACACAAGGGACACTGAAGCTTTCTTT. The chain uses TRBV4-3 and TRBJ1-1; D is unresolved. This CDR3 region has 15 residues. The germline CDR1 and CDR2 sequences are LGHNA and YSLEER. Trimming took off 2 bases at V and 3 bases at J, with 13 bases between the two ends.

This clonotype was counted ten times or more. The chain joins TRBV28 to TRBJ1-2, with 9 nucleotides matching TRBD1. CDR1 and CDR2 from the germline V gene are MDHEN and SYDVKM. V was pared by 5 bases and J by 8 bases, with 6 bases of the junction left unmatched. This CDR3 comprises 13 residues. CDR3 sequence reads: CASSRYRGLGYTF. CDR3 nucleotide sequence: TGTGCCAGCAGTCGCTACAGGGGGCTCGGCTACACCTTC.

This clonotype has ten or more counts. The chain joins TRBV7-3 to TRBJ2-7, with a tentative D call TRBD2 (7 bases). The germline V gene has CDR1 SGHTA and CDR2 FQGTGA. This CDR3 region has 14 residues. V shed 5 bases and J shed 4 bases, with 15 bases lying between them. The CDR3, as DNA: TGTGCCAGCAGCCCGTCCGGGGGGCCTTACGAGCAGTACTTC. Translated, it gives CASSPSGGPYEQYF.

This clonotype was seen many times. The chain is built from TRBV6-1 and TRBJ2-5, with a tentative D call TRBD1 (6 bases). This CDR3 has 13 residues. The germline V gene has CDR1 MNHNS and CDR2 SASEGT. V dropped 5 bases and J dropped 0 bases, with 7 bases sitting between them. The CDR3 reads CASSRTDQETQYF. The DNA for the CDR3 is TGTGCCAGCAGTCGGACAGACCAAGAGACCCAGTACTTC.

V gene TRBV6-5 combines with J gene TRBJ2-7, with no clear D. CDR1 MNHEY and CDR2 SVGAGI come from the germline V gene. Trimming shortened V by 2 bases and J by 7 bases, and 9 bases separated the two germline ends. CDR3 length: 12 residues. CDR3 sequence reads: CASSYGREEQYF. CDR3 bases: TGTGCCAGCAGTTACGGACGTGAGGAGCAGTACTTC.

This clonotype was seen at least ten times. This chain uses TRBV20-1 with TRBJ2-7, with D perhaps matching TRBD1 or TRBD2 (5 bases each). V gave up 6 bases and J gave up 3 bases, with 15 bases separating them. Germline V gene data show CDR1 as DFQATT and CDR2 as SNEGSKA (reference sequence). The CDR3 runs 13 residues. The CDR3 DNA follows: TGCAGTGCCCTATCCGGGGCCAACTACGAGCAGTACTTC. Encoded protein: CSALSGANYEQYF.

This clonotype was seen ten or more times. The chain employs TRBV7-2 and TRBJ2-7; D is possibly TRBD2 (5 bases). The CDR3 has 14 amino acids. V was pared by 5 bases and J by 2 bases, with 13 bases between. Germline values: CDR1 SGHTA, CDR2 FQGNSA. The chain's CDR3 is CASSPGVLPYEQYF. DNA of the CDR3: TGTGCCAGCAGCCCCGGGGTTTTACCCTACGAGCAGTACTTC.

Only a few counts were recorded for this clonotype. V and J are TRBV5-1 and TRBJ2-3; D is ambiguous. There are 13 residues in the CDR3. The V end was cut by 0 bases, the J end by 5 bases, with 7 bases between. Germline values: CDR1 SGHRS, CDR2 YFSETQ. The CDR3 protein is CASSLEGRDTQYF. The CDR3 DNA is TGCGCCAGCAGCTTGGAAGGGCGAGATACGCAGTATTTT. The full variable domain, rest sourced from reference TRBV5-1 and TRBJ2-3, is KAGVTQTPRYLIKTRGQQVTLSCSPISGHRSVSWYQQTPGQGLQFLFEYFSETQRNKGNFPGRFSGRQFSNSRSEMNVSTLELGDSALYLCASSLEGRDTQYFGPGTRLTVL.

The table lists this clonotype with many counts. This chain connects TRBV20-1 to TRBJ2-1; 7 bases fit TRBD2. Trimming removed 3 bases from V and 1 base from J; junction bases left unmatched: 0. This CDR3 has 13 residues. Germline values: CDR1 DFQATT, CDR2 SNEGSKA (reference sequence). CDR3 sequence: CSASGRSYNEQFF. CDR3 DNA sequence: TGCAGTGCTAGCGGGAGGTCCTACAATGAGCAGTTCTTC.

This clonotype occurred a few times. Here the CDR3 DNA reads TGTGCCAGCAGCTTTGAGGCCAGCTCCTACAATGAGCAGTTCTTC. The encoded protein is CASSFEASSYNEQFF. The chain has TRBV5-6 and TRBJ2-1; D gene uncertain. Trimming stripped 2 bases from V and 0 bases from J, with 9 bases between. CDR3 size: 15 residues. CDR1 SGHDT and CDR2 YYEEEE come from the germline V gene.

The chain uses TRBV4-1 and TRBJ2-3, with 8 bases matching TRBD2. The CDR3 runs to 21 residues. Germline CDR1 reads MGHRA; CDR2 reads YSYEKL. The V and J ends lost 0 bases and 1 base, in that order; junction bases with no gene match: 18. This chain's CDR3 is CASSQDRASGRLSTGTDTQYF. DNA of the CDR3: TGCGCCAGCAGCCAAGATCGGGCTAGCGGGCGACTAAGTACTGGCACAGATACGCAGTATTTT.

This clonotype was observed many times. The chain links TRBV19 to TRBJ2-5; tentative D call: TRBD2 (5 bases). The V and J ends lost 4 bases and 1 base respectively, with 10 bases between them. Per germline, CDR1 LNHDA and CDR2 SQIVND (reference sequence). The CDR3 totals 14 residues. CDR3 sequence: CASSRTTSQETQYF. DNA for the CDR3: TGTGCCAGTAGTAGAACCACTAGCCAAGAGACCCAGTACTTC.

This clonotype was observed a few times. This rearrangement joins TRBV18 to TRBJ2-3, with D perhaps given as TRBD1 or TRBD2 (6 bases each). The germline V and J ends were trimmed by 6 bases and 0 bases, with 13 bases remaining between them. CDR1 and CDR2 (germline): KGHSH, LQKENI. The CDR3 extends over 15 amino acids. The CDR3 sequence is CASSGRGPSTDTQYF. The CDR3 DNA reads as TGTGCCAGCTCGGGACGGGGGCCCAGCACAGATACGCAGTATTTT.